This T cell receptor (beta chain) came from a study of blood T cell repertoires in COVID-19. Background on the study: COVID-19 samples collected from the United States, Italy and Spain covered acute and convalescent phases.

The germline V gene has CDR1 SGDLS and CDR2 YYNGEE. V dropped 3 bases and J dropped 0; count of bases not matched to a gene: 3. The CDR3 runs to 16 residues. Recovered Cohort 3 donors showed two negative PCRs, clearance, or symptom resolution. In this sample, this clone turned up once. Some clones are missing from TCRdb's copy, which holds only in-frame ones; the method was immunoSEQ multiplex PCR. The table records about 240,000 clones, more than 85% of them present only once. The sample consisted of PBMCs or T cells enriched from blood (not recorded which). The chain links TRBV9 to TRBJ2-1; 10 bases agree with TRBD2. This clonotype originated in a woman in her 30s who had recovered from COVID-19. This CDR3 reads CASSAGLAASYNEQFF. The CDR3 bases are TGTGCCAGCAGCGCAGGACTAGCGGCCTCCTACAATGAGCAGTTCTTC.